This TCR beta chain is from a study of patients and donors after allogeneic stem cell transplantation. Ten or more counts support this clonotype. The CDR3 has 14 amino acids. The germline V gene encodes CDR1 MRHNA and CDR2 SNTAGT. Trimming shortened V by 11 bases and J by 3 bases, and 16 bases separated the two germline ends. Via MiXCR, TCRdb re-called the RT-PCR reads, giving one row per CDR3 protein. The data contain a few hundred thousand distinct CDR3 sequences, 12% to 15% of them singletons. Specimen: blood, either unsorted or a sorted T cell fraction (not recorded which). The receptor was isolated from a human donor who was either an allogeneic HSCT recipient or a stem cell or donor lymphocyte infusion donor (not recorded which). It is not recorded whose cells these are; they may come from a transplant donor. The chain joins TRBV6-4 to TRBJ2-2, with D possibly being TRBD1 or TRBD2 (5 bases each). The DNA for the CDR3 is TGTGCCGCTCACTCCCGAGGGGACACCGGGGAGCTGTTTTTT. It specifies CAAHSRGDTGELFF.